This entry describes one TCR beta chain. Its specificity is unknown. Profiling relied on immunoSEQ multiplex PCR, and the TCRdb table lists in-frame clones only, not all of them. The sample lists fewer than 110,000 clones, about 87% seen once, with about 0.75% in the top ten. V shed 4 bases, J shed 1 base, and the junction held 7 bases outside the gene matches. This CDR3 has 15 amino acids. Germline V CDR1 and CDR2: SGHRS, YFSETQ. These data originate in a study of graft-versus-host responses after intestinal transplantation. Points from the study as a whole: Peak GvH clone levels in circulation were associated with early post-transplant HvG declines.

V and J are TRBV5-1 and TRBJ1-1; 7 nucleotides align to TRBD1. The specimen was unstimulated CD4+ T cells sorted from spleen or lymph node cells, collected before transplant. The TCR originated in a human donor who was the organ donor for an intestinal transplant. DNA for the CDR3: TGCGCCAGCAGCACTCGCGGGACAGCGAACACTGAAGCTTTCTTT. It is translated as CASSTRGTANTEAFF.